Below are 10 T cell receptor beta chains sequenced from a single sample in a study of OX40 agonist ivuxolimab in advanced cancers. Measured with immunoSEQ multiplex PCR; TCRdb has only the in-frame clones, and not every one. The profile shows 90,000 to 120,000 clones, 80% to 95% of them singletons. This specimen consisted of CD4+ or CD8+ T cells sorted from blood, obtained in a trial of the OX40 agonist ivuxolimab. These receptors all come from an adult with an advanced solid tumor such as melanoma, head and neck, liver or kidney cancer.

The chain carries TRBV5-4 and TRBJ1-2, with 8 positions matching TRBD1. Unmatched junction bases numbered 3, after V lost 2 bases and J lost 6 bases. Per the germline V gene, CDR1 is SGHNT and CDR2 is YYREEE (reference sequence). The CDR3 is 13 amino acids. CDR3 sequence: CASSLDRGDGYTF. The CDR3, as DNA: TGTGCCAGCAGCTTAGACAGGGGTGATGGCTACACCTTC.

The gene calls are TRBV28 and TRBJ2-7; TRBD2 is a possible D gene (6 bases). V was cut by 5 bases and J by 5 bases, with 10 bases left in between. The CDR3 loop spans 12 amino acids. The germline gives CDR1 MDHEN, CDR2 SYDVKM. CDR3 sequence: CASSDRGNEQYF. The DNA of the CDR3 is TGTGCCAGCAGTGATCGGGGGAACGAGCAGTACTTC.

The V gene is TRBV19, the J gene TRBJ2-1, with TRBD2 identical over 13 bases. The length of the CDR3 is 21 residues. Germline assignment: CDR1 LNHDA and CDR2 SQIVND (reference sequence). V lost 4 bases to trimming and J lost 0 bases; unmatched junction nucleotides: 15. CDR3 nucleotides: TGTGCCAGTAGTACCCCAGGGACTAGCGGGGTACCGGTTACCTCCTACAATGAGCAGTTCTTC. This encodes CASSTPGTSGVPVTSYNEQFF.

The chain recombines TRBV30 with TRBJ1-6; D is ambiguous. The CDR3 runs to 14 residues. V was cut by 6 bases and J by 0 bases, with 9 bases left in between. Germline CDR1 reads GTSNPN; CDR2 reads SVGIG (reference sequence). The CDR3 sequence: CACNPGSYNSPLHF. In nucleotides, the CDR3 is TGTGCCTGTAACCCAGGCTCCTATAATTCACCCCTCCACTTT.

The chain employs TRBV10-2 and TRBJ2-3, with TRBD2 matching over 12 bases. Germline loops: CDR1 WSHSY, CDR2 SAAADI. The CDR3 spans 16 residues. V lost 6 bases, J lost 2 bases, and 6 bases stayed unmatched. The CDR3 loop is CASSRLAGVVTDTQYF. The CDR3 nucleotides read TGCGCCAGCAGCAGACTAGCGGGAGTTGTCACAGATACGCAGTATTTT.

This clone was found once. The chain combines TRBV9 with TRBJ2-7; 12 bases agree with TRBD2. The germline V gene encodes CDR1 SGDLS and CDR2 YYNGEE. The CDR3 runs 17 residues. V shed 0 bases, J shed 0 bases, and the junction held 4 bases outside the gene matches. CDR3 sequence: CASSVALAGGRSYEQYF. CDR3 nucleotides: TGTGCCAGCAGCGTAGCACTAGCGGGAGGACGCTCCTACGAGCAGTACTTC.

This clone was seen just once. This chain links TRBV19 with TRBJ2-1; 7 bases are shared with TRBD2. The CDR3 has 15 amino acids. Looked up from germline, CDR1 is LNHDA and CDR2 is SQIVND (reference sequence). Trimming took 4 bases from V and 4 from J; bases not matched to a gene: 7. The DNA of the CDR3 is TGTGCCAGTAGTACGTCGCGGGAGCGATACAATGAGCAGTTCTTC. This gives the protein CASSTSRERYNEQFF.

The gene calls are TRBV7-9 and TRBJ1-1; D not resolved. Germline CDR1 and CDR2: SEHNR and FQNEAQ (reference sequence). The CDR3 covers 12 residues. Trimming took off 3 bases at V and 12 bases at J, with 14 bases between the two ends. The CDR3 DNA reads TGTGCCAGCAGCTTGTCGGGCCGCGAGACTTTCTTT. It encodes CASSLSGRETFF.

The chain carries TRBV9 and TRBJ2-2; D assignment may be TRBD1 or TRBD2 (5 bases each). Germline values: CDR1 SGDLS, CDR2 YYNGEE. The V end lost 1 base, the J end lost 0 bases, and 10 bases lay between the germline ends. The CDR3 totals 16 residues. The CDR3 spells CASSVSGTANTGELFF. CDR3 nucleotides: TGTGCCAGCAGCGTATCCGGGACGGCGAACACCGGGGAGCTGTTTTTT.

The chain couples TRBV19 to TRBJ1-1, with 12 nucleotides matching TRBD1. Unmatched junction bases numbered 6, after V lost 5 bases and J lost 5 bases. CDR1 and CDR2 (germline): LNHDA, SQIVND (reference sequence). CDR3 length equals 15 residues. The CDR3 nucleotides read TGTGCCAGTAGTCCGGGGACAGGGGGCTGGACTGAAGCTTTCTTT. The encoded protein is CASSPGTGGWTEAFF.